Sequencing of this T cell receptor (beta chain) was carried out in a study of shared clonotypes between healthy human individuals. Study information: A couple of female and a few male donors aged 18 to 49 were enrolled.

Clones were sequenced by immunoSEQ multiplex PCR, and TCRdb holds only the in-frame ones, with some missing. This table has about 1,900,000 clones, 85% to 95% appearing once. Naive CD8 isolation took CD45RO-negative cells positively selected for CCR7 and excluded terminally differentiated effector memory CD45RA+ cells. V was pared by 2 bases and J by 1 base, with 7 bases of the junction left unmatched. Germline CDR1 is LNHNV and CDR2 is YYDKDF (reference sequence). The CDR3 is made up of 16 amino acids. This chain uses TRBV15 with TRBJ1-1; TRBD1 matches at 7 bases. The TCR originated in a man younger than 30 in good health. The sequencing input was naive CD8+ T cells sorted from blood. CDR3 nucleotide sequence: TGTGCCACCAGCAGATCACCCGGGACAGAGAACACTGAAGCTTTCTTT. It specifies CATSRSPGTENTEAFF.